The 17 T cell receptor beta chains given below trace back to one sample, sequenced in a study of cytomegalovirus exposure and HLA in healthy donors. Use of 60 Vbeta and 13 Jbeta primers characterized the PCR. Sequenced by immunoSEQ multiplex PCR; TCRdb stores in-frame clones only, minus some. Among 60,000 to 95,000 clones, less than 80% were seen once, and the ten largest hold around 9.3%. Sample: PBMCs. These receptors were obtained from a woman in her thirties or forties in good health and CMV-seropositive.

The V and J genes are TRBV7-9 and TRBJ2-1; 7 positions match TRBD1. Germline V lookup: CDR1 SEHNR, CDR2 FQNEAQ (reference sequence). V was clipped by 5 bases and J by 9 bases; unmatched bases: 10. The CDR3 runs to 14 residues. The CDR3 loop reads CASSLQGPRAEQFF. The CDR3 DNA is TGTGCCAGCAGCCTACAGGGGCCGAGGGCTGAGCAGTTCTTC.

CDR3 bases: TGTGCCAGCAGTCGGACTAGCGGGGCCTCAGATACGCAGTATTTT. Its translation is CASSRTSGASDTQYF. The gene calls are TRBV6-5 and TRBJ2-3; 12 nucleotides line up with TRBD2. CDR3 length: 15 residues. V was clipped by 5 bases and J by 4 bases; unmatched bases: 4. Germline lookup yields CDR1 MNHEY and CDR2 SVGAGI.

The chain uses TRBV30 and TRBJ1-4; possibly TRBD1 for D (5 bases). V was shortened by 4 bases and J by 0 bases, with 15 bases between the two germline ends. The length of the CDR3 is 16 residues. From germline, CDR1 is GTSNPN and CDR2 SVGIG (reference sequence). CDR3 nucleotides: TGTGCCTGGAAAAGGGGCTGGGGGGCAACTAATGAAAAACTGTTTTTT. Translating it yields CAWKRGWGATNEKLFF. Based on the CDR3 plus reference TRBV30 and TRBJ1-4, the full variable domain is SQTIHQWPATLVQPVGSPLSLECTVEGTSNPNLYWYRQAAGRGLQLLFYSVGIGQISSEVPQNLSASRPQDRQFILSSKKLLLSDSGFYLCAWKRGWGATNEKLFFGSGTQLSVL.

V usage is TRBV5-1 and J usage is TRBJ2-1, with 9 bases identical to TRBD1. The CDR3 has 14 amino acids. Germline-derived CDR1 and CDR2 are SGHRS and YFSETQ. Trimming at V came to 4 bases and at J to 8 bases, leaving 7 bases not matched to a gene. CDR3 in amino acids: CASSTGQGSDEQFF. Written as DNA, the CDR3 is TGCGCCAGCAGCACGGGACAGGGTTCTGATGAGCAGTTCTTC. Full variable domain (rest looked up from reference TRBV5-1 and TRBJ2-1): KAGVTQTPRYLIKTRGQQVTLSCSPISGHRSVSWYQQTPGQGLQFLFEYFSETQRNKGNFPGRFSGRQFSNSRSEMNVSTLELGDSALYLCASSTGQGSDEQFFGPGTRLTVL.

The CDR3 bases are TGTGCCAGCAGCCTACCTCGGGGAAATGGAGGAGGTTCACCCCTCCACTTT. It encodes CASSLPRGNGGGSPLHF. The rearrangement uses TRBV7-9 and TRBJ1-6; D gene ambiguous. Trimming took off 5 bases at V and 9 bases at J, with 23 bases between the two ends. The germline gives CDR1 SEHNR, CDR2 FQNEAQ (reference sequence). The CDR3 runs to 17 residues.

This clone showed up just a few times. The rearrangement links TRBV28 to TRBJ1-5; 9 nucleotides line up with TRBD1. V shed 7 bases and J 7 bases; nucleotides not matched to a gene: 8. Germline V gene lookup returns CDR1 MDHEN and CDR2 SYDVKM. The CDR3 sequence is 14 residues long. The CDR3 here is CASITGTGHQPQHF. CDR3 nucleotides: TGTGCCAGCATTACCGGGACAGGGCACCAGCCCCAGCATTTT.

This clone was observed a single time. The rearrangement links TRBV30 to TRBJ1-6, with D possibly being TRBD1 (6 bases). CDR1 is GTSNPN, CDR2 SVGIG, per germline (reference sequence). V was pared by 6 bases and J by 0 bases, with 12 bases between. This CDR3 has 15 residues. CDR3 sequence (DNA): TGTGCCTGCACCAGGGGTAGCTCCTATAATTCACCCCTCCACTTT. This gives the protein CACTRGSSYNSPLHF.

The V gene is TRBV7-6, the J gene TRBJ2-5; tentatively, D is TRBD2 (5 bases). This CDR3 has 11 residues. The germline gives CDR1 SGHVS, CDR2 FNYEAQ. The V gene lost 5 bases and the J gene lost 4 bases, with 5 bases spanning the gap. As DNA, the CDR3 is TGTGCCAGCAGCGGAGGAGAGACCCAGTACTTC. Its protein product is CASSGGETQYF.

The V gene is TRBV19, the J gene TRBJ2-1; tentatively, D is TRBD2 (5 bases). This CDR3 spans 14 amino acids. Germline CDR1 and CDR2: LNHDA and SQIVND (reference sequence). Trimming removed 1 base from V and 8 bases from J, with 12 bases in between. This CDR3 reads CASSIVAGGYEQFF. The CDR3 region has the DNA TGTGCCAGTAGTATAGTGGCAGGCGGGTATGAGCAGTTCTTC.

The rearrangement links TRBV29-1 to TRBJ1-2; weak D call: TRBD1 (5 bases). V lost 1 base, J lost 3 bases, and 15 bases lay in between. The CDR3 length is 15 residues. Germline V CDR1 and CDR2: SQVTM, ANQGSEA. The CDR3 bases are TGCAGCGTTGAAGGAGAGTGGGGCGGTCACTATGGCTACACCTTC. Protein product: CSVEGEWGGHYGYTF.

The V call is TRBV7-8, the J call TRBJ1-5; 7 bases map to TRBD1. Germline values: CDR1 SGHVS, CDR2 FQNEAQ. This CDR3 is 16 amino acids long. Trimming took 0 bases from V and 3 from J; bases not matched to a gene: 5. The CDR3 DNA reads TGTGCCAGCAGCTTAGCCAGGGGGAACTCCAATCAGCCCCAGCATTTT. It specifies CASSLARGNSNQPQHF. Filled out from reference TRBV7-8 and TRBJ1-5, the complete variable domain reads GAGVSQSPRYKVAKRGQDVALRCDPISGHVSLFWYQQALGQGPEFLTYFQNEAQLDKSGLPSDRFFAERPEGSVSTLKIQRTQQEDSAVYLCASSLARGNSNQPQHFGDGTRLSIL.

This rearrangement joins TRBV30 to TRBJ1-6; D may be TRBD1 (6 bases). Trimming removed 8 bases at V and 4 bases at J, with 15 bases between. Per the germline V gene, CDR1 is GTSNPN and CDR2 is SVGIG (reference sequence). The length of the CDR3 is 14 residues. The CDR3 is CAIHSGQYNSPLHF. In DNA form, the CDR3 reads TGTGCCATACATTCCGGACAGTATAATTCACCCCTCCACTTT.

This clone was observed once. The rearrangement joins TRBV21-1 to TRBJ2-7; the table's D call TRBD1 went unverified against the DNA. TRBV21-1 is listed as a pseudogene. The CDR3 length is 16 residues. CDR3: CASSTGGRDRPFEQYF. The CDR3 nucleotides read TGTGCCAGCAGCACCGGGGGTAGGGACAGGCCCTTCGAGCAGTACTTC.

V is TRBV6-5 and J is TRBJ1-1, with D maybe TRBD1 (6 bases). Trimming stripped 0 bases from V and 5 bases from J, with 13 bases between. CDR1 is MNHEY and CDR2 is SVGAGI in the germline V gene. The CDR3 is 15 residues long. The CDR3 protein is CASSYSMGARTEAFF. The CDR3 bases are TGTGCCAGCAGTTACTCGATGGGGGCTCGGACTGAAGCTTTCTTT.

V is TRBV9 and J is TRBJ2-7; 8 nucleotides align to TRBD1. The CDR3 has 14 residues. The V and J ends lost 4 bases and 6 bases, in that order; junction bases with no gene match: 9. Per germline, CDR1 SGDLS and CDR2 YYNGEE. CDR3 region: CASSFGTGQAEQYF. CDR3 coding DNA: TGTGCCAGCAGCTTCGGGACAGGTCAAGCCGAGCAGTACTTC.

This chain connects TRBV7-8 to TRBJ1-1; TRBD1 agrees at 7 bases. Trimming at V came to 3 bases and at J to 6 bases, leaving 4 bases not matched to a gene. The CDR3 sequence is 13 residues long. Germline CDR1 SGHVS, CDR2 FQNEAQ. Here the CDR3 DNA reads TGTGCCAGCAGCTTGACAGGGAATTCTGAAGCTTTCTTT. It yields the protein CASSLTGNSEAFF.

This clone was recorded a few times. This chain uses TRBV6-4 with TRBJ2-3; perhaps TRBD2 as D (5 bases). Per the germline V gene, CDR1 is MRHNA and CDR2 is SNTAGT. This CDR3 spans 16 amino acids. V was clipped by 7 bases and J by 2 bases, with 19 bases between them. CDR3 residues: CASNLNSEGDTDTQYF. The CDR3 DNA follows: TGTGCCAGCAACCTTAACTCCGAGGGAGACACAGATACGCAGTATTTT.